Listed below are T cell receptor beta chains from one sample, sequenced in a study of CD8+ T cells in alopecia areata. Assay: immunoSEQ multiplex PCR; the TCRdb copy retains only in-frame clones and omits some. This sample has over 150,000 clones; roughly 59% occur once, and the top ten carry around 1.8%. This sample comprised CD4+ T cells sorted from blood, obtained at week 0. These receptors originate from a human donor with alopecia areata. Both conserved end residues are part of each CDR3. D genes are given only for firm matches. Some rows have no size entry. The others give once, few or many, or a class for an expanded clone.

cdr3_aa cdr3_nt d_call v_call clone_size j_call
CAWTPSGGISGANVLTF TGTGCCTGGACCCCTAGCGGGGGGATCTCTGGGGCCAACGTCCTGACTTTC TRBD2 TRBV30 . TRBJ2-6
CASRPGGGSGTYEQYF TGTGCCAGCAGGCCAGGGGGCGGTTCGGGGACCTACGAGCAGTACTTC TRBD1 TRBV25-1 . TRBJ2-7
CSVESSGRRSLYNEQFF TGCAGCGTTGAATCTTCGGGGCGACGGTCCCTTTACAATGAGCAGTTCTTC . TRBV29-1 . TRBJ2-1
CASSRGGAVSDTQYF TGCGCCAGCAGCCGCGGGGGGGCCGTTTCAGATACGCAGTATTTT TRBD2 TRBV4-3 . TRBJ2-3
CASSVASGSDTQYF TGTGCCAGCAGCGTAGCCAGCGGGTCAGATACGCAGTATTTT . TRBV9 . TRBJ2-3
CASSSAGTSGSHAETQYF TGCGCCAGCAGCTCCGCCGGGACTAGCGGATCACACGCCGAGACCCAGTACTTC TRBD2 TRBV5-1 . TRBJ2-5
CASRHLTGANSPLHF TGTGCCAGTAGGCATTTGACAGGGGCGAATTCACCCCTCCACTTT TRBD1 TRBV19 . TRBJ1-6
CASRSPSPLTEYF TGTGCCAGCAGGTCCCCTTCCCCCTTGACTGAGTACTTC . TRBV6-5 . TRBJ2-7
CASSVDRGRMNTEAFF TGCGCCAGCAGCGTCGACAGGGGGCGGATGAACACTGAAGCTTTCTTT TRBD1 TRBV5-1 . TRBJ1-1
CASSSQRAGDTDTQYF TGTGCCAGCAGTTCTCAGCGGGCGGGGGACACAGATACGCAGTATTTT TRBD2 TRBV6-6 . TRBJ2-3
CASRGQLNEKLFF TGTGCCAGCAGAGGCCAGTTAAATGAAAAACTGTTTTTT . TRBV5-6 . TRBJ1-4
CSVESSAAQETQYF TGCAGCGTTGAATCGTCAGCGGCGCAAGAGACCCAGTACTTC . TRBV29-1 . TRBJ2-5
CAWTVRGYGYTF TGTGCCTGGACTGTGAGGGGATATGGCTACACCTTC . TRBV30 . TRBJ1-2
CASSLSETQYF TGTGCCAGCAGCTTGAGCGAGACCCAGTACTTC . TRBV5-6 . TRBJ2-5
CASSSYEPDSYGYTF TGTGCCAGCAGCTCCTACGAGCCCGACAGCTATGGCTACACCTTC . TRBV7-2 . TRBJ1-2
CASRLQGYTF TGTGCCAGCAGATTACAGGGCTACACCTTC . TRBV2 few TRBJ1-2
CAWSVSGGVFRGYTF TGTGCCTGGAGTGTATCCGGGGGCGTATTTCGAGGCTACACCTTC . TRBV30 . TRBJ1-2
CASSSTGARTDTQYF TGTGCCAGCAGCTCCACGGGGGCCAGAACAGATACGCAGTATTTT . TRBV7-2 . TRBJ2-3
CASSQEGVVTETQYF TGCGCCAGCAGCCAAGAGGGGGTAGTTACTGAGACCCAGTACTTC . TRBV4-3 . TRBJ2-5
CASSFLQGAEAFF TGTGCCAGCAGTTTCTTACAGGGGGCGGAAGCTTTCTTT TRBD1 TRBV27 . TRBJ1-1
CASSYSGTLNYEQYF TGTGCCAGCAGTTACTCGGGGACCCTAAACTACGAGCAGTACTTC . TRBV6-5 few TRBJ2-7
CASSPRSGGTDTQYF TGTGCCAGCAGCCCCCGTAGCGGGGGCACAGATACGCAGTATTTT TRBD2 TRBV7-2 few TRBJ2-3
CSVRTGQDEQYF TGCAGCGTTAGGACAGGGCAAGACGAGCAGTACTTC TRBD1 TRBV29-1 . TRBJ2-7
CASSVAVGDTEAFF TGTGCCAGCAGCGTAGCTGTGGGGGACACTGAAGCTTTCTTT . TRBV9 . TRBJ1-1
CASSLAGGGADTQYF TGTGCCAGCAGCTTAGCGGGCGGGGGCGCAGATACGCAGTATTTT . TRBV7-9 . TRBJ2-3
CASSPGTYNEQFF TGTGCCAGCAGCCCAGGGACGTACAATGAGCAGTTCTTC . TRBV7-7 . TRBJ2-1
CASSPPRDKWGNEQFF TGTGCCAGCAGCCCCCCCCGGGACAAGTGGGGGAATGAGCAGTTCTTC . TRBV6-6 few TRBJ2-1
CASSYSTGTVYGYTF TGTGCCAGCAGTTACTCGACCGGGACAGTATATGGCTACACCTTC TRBD1 TRBV6-5 . TRBJ1-2
CASSTQGAGGNIQYF TGTGCCAGCAGCACACAGGGGGCTGGGGGAAACATTCAGTACTTC TRBD1 TRBV11-2 few TRBJ2-4
CASSEGGYQETQYF TGTGCCAGCAGTGAAGGGGGGTACCAAGAGACCCAGTACTTC . TRBV6-1 . TRBJ2-5
CASSLVRGDGYTF TGTGCCAGCAGCTTAGTGAGGGGGGATGGCTACACCTTC . TRBV11-2 . TRBJ1-2
CSVVLGGEDIQYF TGCAGCGTTGTTTTAGGGGGCGAGGACATTCAGTACTTC TRBD1 TRBV29-1 . TRBJ2-4
CSAASGQGVPRETQYF TGCAGCGCTGCGAGTGGACAGGGGGTCCCCCGGGAGACCCAGTACTTC TRBD1 TRBV29-1 . TRBJ2-5
CASSELPDGGAGTQYF TGTGCCAGCAGTGAACTTCCGGACGGGGGGGCAGGGACGCAGTATTTT TRBD2 TRBV6-1 . TRBJ2-3
CASSAQGRNGYTF TGTGCCAGCAGCGCCCAGGGGAGGAATGGCTACACCTTC . TRBV7-2 . TRBJ1-2
CASSYGQGEAFF TGTGCCAGCAGCTACGGACAGGGAGAAGCTTTCTTT TRBD1 TRBV7-3 few TRBJ1-1
CSVTNRGPEGYTF TGCAGCGTTACAAACAGGGGCCCAGAGGGCTACACCTTC TRBD1 TRBV29-1 . TRBJ1-2
CSPRASHYEQYF TGCAGCCCCAGAGCCAGCCACTACGAGCAGTACTTC . TRBV29-1 . TRBJ2-7
CASSQVGGGSKTQYF TGTGCCAGCAGCCAAGTAGGCGGGGGGAGCAAGACCCAGTACTTC TRBD2 TRBV14 . TRBJ2-5
CSVEDGAHTF TGCAGCGTTGAAGATGGGGCCCACACCTTC . TRBV29-1 . TRBJ1-2
CSVVRRMNTEAFF TGCAGCGTTGTAAGGAGGATGAACACTGAAGCTTTCTTT . TRBV29-1 few TRBJ1-1
CASSLIQGGEAFF TGCGCCAGCAGCCTAATACAGGGGGGTGAAGCTTTCTTT TRBD1 TRBV5-1 . TRBJ1-1
CACGRTGNTGANVLTF TGTGCCTGCGGTAGGACAGGGAATACTGGGGCCAACGTCCTGACTTTC TRBD1 TRBV30 . TRBJ2-6
CASSRDRGREKLFF TGTGCCAGCAGCCGGGACAGGGGTAGGGAAAAACTGTTTTTT TRBD1 TRBV7-9 . TRBJ1-4
CAWSIGGVPPQHF TGTGCCTGGAGTATCGGGGGAGTTCCGCCCCAGCATTTT . TRBV30 . TRBJ1-5
CASSLSEHSYEQYF TGTGCCAGCAGCTTATCAGAGCACTCCTACGAGCAGTACTTC . TRBV7-2 few TRBJ2-7
CASSHKANTEAFF TGTGCCAGCAGCCACAAAGCGAACACTGAAGCTTTCTTT . TRBV14 . TRBJ1-1
CSVPPGNTEAFF TGCAGCGTTCCCCCGGGGAACACTGAAGCTTTCTTT . TRBV29-1 . TRBJ1-1
CASSLTGTGEERQYF TGCGCCAGCAGCCTGACCGGGACAGGGGAAGAGAGGCAGTACTTC TRBD1 TRBV5-1 few TRBJ2-7
CAWSAGPSSPLHF TGTGCCTGGAGCGCCGGTCCAAGTTCACCCCTCCACTTT . TRBV30 . TRBJ1-6
CSGYRGQETQYF TGCAGCGGGTATAGGGGCCAAGAGACCCAGTACTTC . TRBV29-1 . TRBJ2-5
CASSQDVASGGGLSTDTQYF TGCGCCAGCAGCCAAGATGTGGCTAGCGGGGGGGGATTGAGCACAGATACGCAGTATTTT TRBD2 TRBV4-3 . TRBJ2-3
CSVDRGRETQYF TGCAGCGTTGACCGGGGCCGGGAGACCCAGTACTTC . TRBV29-1 . TRBJ2-5
CASTSGRDQPQHF TGTGCCAGCACCTCAGGGAGGGATCAGCCCCAGCATTTT . TRBV27 . TRBJ1-5
CASSLDRSSGGYEQYF TGTGCCAGCAGCTTAGATCGGTCTAGCGGAGGCTACGAGCAGTACTTC TRBD2 TRBV11-2 . TRBJ2-7